This is a list of T cell receptor beta chains from one sample in a study of blood T cell repertoires in COVID-19. Clones were read by immunoSEQ multiplex PCR, and TCRdb kept only the in-frame ones, dropping some. This table holds 200,000 to 250,000 clones, about 90% found once. Material for sequencing was peripheral blood. The receptors stem from a man younger than 35 with active or convalescent COVID-19. Both conserved end residues are part of each CDR3. The D gene is left open where the match is weak. Expanded clones are given a class, and other clones once, few, many or no size at all.

v_gene	d_gene	len	abundance	j_gene	CDR3nt	CDR3aa
TRBV10-3	NA	15	NA	TRBJ1-4	TGTGCCATCAGTGAGACTGGACAGACTAATGAAAAACTGTTTTTT	CAISETGQTNEKLFF
TRBV7-6	TRBD2	16	NA	TRBJ2-7	TGTGCCAGCCCGGGGACTAGCGGGAGGCCCCCCTACGAGCAGTACTTC	CASPGTSGRPPYEQYF
TRBV7-3	TRBD2	15	NA	TRBJ2-1	TGTGCCAGCAGCTTGGGGACTAGCGGATACAATGAGCAGTTCTTC	CASSLGTSGYNEQFF
TRBV28	NA	14	NA	TRBJ2-7	TGTGCCAGCAGCCTTACAGGGTCAAGGTACGAGCAGTACTTC	CASSLTGSRYEQYF
TRBV7-9	NA	14	NA	TRBJ1-3	TGTGCCAGCAGCCGAGGAGCCTCTGGAAACACCATATATTTT	CASSRGASGNTIYF
TRBV7-9	TRBD1	16	NA	TRBJ1-1	TGTGCCAGCAGCTCCACCAAAAGGGACAGGAACACTGAAGCTTTCTTT	CASSSTKRDRNTEAFF
TRBV19	NA	14	NA	TRBJ1-1	TGTGCCAGTAGTATAGCAGTACAGAACACTGAAGCTTTCTTT	CASSIAVQNTEAFF
TRBV4-3	NA	14	once	TRBJ1-2	TGCGCCAGCAGCCAAGATCAGGGGCGCGGGGGCTACACCTTC	CASSQDQGRGGYTF
TRBV28	TRBD2	14	NA	TRBJ2-2	TGTGCCAGCGGGGTAGCGGGGTTCACCGGGGAGCTGTTTTTT	CASGVAGFTGELFF
TRBV19	NA	12	NA	TRBJ1-1	TGTGCCAGTACCACCTCAGGTTATGGAGCTTTCTTT	CASTTSGYGAFF
TRBV7-9	TRBD2	15	NA	TRBJ2-1	TGTGCCAGCAGCGGACTAGCGGGAGGGCCGGGTGAGCAGTTCTTC	CASSGLAGGPGEQFF
TRBV7-2	NA	12	NA	TRBJ1-2	TGTGCCAGCAGCTTAGAGGAGGGGGGCTACACCTTC	CASSLEEGGYTF
TRBV7-9	NA	12	NA	TRBJ2-7	TGTGCCAGCAGCCCAGATACTATTTATCAGTACTTC	CASSPDTIYQYF
TRBV21-1	NA	16	NA	TRBJ2-1	TGTGCCAGCAGCCGGTGGGGACTAGTGTCTTACAATGAGCAGTTCTTC	CASSRWGLVSYNEQFF
TRBV7-2	TRBD2	14	NA	TRBJ2-7	TGTGCCAGCAGCCCGACTAGCGGCTCCTACGAGCAGTACTTC	CASSPTSGSYEQYF
TRBV15	TRBD1	16	NA	TRBJ2-7	TGTGCCACCAGCGGGTCCCCTGGGACAGGAACCTACGAGCAGTACTTC	CATSGSPGTGTYEQYF
TRBV6-5	TRBD2	15	once	TRBJ2-7	TGTGCCAGCAGTTACACGCGGGGGACCCCTGGCGAGCAGTACTTC	CASSYTRGTPGEQYF
TRBV6-5	NA	13	NA	TRBJ1-4	TGTGCCAGCAGTCTTACAGATAATGAAAAACTGTTTTTT	CASSLTDNEKLFF
TRBV11-2	NA	13	NA	TRBJ2-3	TGTGCCAGCAGCTTATTAGATGGAGATACGCAGTATTTT	CASSLLDGDTQYF
TRBV6-5	NA	14	NA	TRBJ1-1	TGTGCCAGCCGCGAGACAGACCTTTACACTGAAGCTTTCTTT	CASRETDLYTEAFF
TRBV30	TRBD1	14	NA	TRBJ2-2	TGTGCCTGGAGGGGACAGGGGAACACCGGGGAGCTGTTTTTT	CAWRGQGNTGELFF
TRBV27	NA	16	NA	TRBJ2-3	TGTGCCAGCAGTCCGTCCGGACAGATAAGCACAGATACGCAGTATTTT	CASSPSGQISTDTQYF
TRBV19	NA	15	NA	TRBJ1-5	TGTGCCAGTAGTTTACTGGGCAATAGCAATCAGCCCCAGCATTTT	CASSLLGNSNQPQHF
TRBV28	NA	17	NA	TRBJ1-4	TGTGCCAGCAGTTTGGGCCGGGGTGGAGCGGGGGTAGAAAAACTGTTTTTT	CASSLGRGGAGVEKLFF
TRBV18	NA	11	NA	TRBJ2-1	TGTGCCAGCTCACAGGGGAATGAGCAGTTCTTC	CASSQGNEQFF
TRBV7-2	TRBD1	14	NA	TRBJ1-5	TGTGCCAGCAGCGCCATGACAGGGAATCAGCCCCAGCATTTT	CASSAMTGNQPQHF
TRBV11-2	NA	13	NA	TRBJ2-5	TGTGCCAGCAGCTTGGGGAGCCAAGAGACCCAGTACTTC	CASSLGSQETQYF
TRBV9	NA	13	NA	TRBJ1-2	TGTGCCAGCAGCGTAGCCTCCGACAGTCTGTTAATCTTC	CASSVASDSLLIF
TRBV11-2	NA	16	NA	TRBJ1-3	TGTGCCAGCAGCTCTAGGGGTCTTTACTCTGGAAACACCATATATTTT	CASSSRGLYSGNTIYF
TRBV2	NA	15	NA	TRBJ1-2	TGTGCCAGCAATTCTCCGGCCGGGGGGAACTATGGCTACACCTTC	CASNSPAGGNYGYTF
TRBV18	NA	16	NA	TRBJ1-4	TGTGCCAGCTCACCACAAGGAGGGACCACTAATGAAAAACTGTTTTTT	CASSPQGGTTNEKLFF
TRBV5-1	TRBD1	18	once	TRBJ1-2	TGCGCCAGCAGCTTGTACGACCCTGTCAGGGGGCCTAACTATGGCTACACCTTC	CASSLYDPVRGPNYGYTF
TRBV12-3/TRBV12-4	TRBD1	13	NA	TRBJ1-2	TGTGCCAGCGGGACAGGGGGCTACTATGGCTACACCTTC	CASGTGGYYGYTF
TRBV9	NA	13	NA	TRBJ2-2	TGTGCCAGCAGCGTCCTACCGGTCGGGGAGCTGTTTTTT	CASSVLPVGELFF
TRBV5-1	TRBD1	12	NA	TRBJ2-7	TGCGCCAGCAGGGACAGGGAATACGAGCAGTACTTC	CASRDREYEQYF
TRBV7-2	NA	16	NA	TRBJ2-2	TGTGCCAGCAGCTTATGGGGGGTTCGGAACACCGGGGAGCTGTTTTTT	CASSLWGVRNTGELFF
TRBV5-1	NA	15	NA	TRBJ1-1	TGCGCCAGCAGCTTGGGTCGGGGGATGAACACTGAAGCTTTCTTT	CASSLGRGMNTEAFF
TRBV2	NA	12	NA	TRBJ1-1	TGTGCCAGCAGCGAACGGACGGGGGAAGCTTTCTTT	CASSERTGEAFF
TRBV5-6	TRBD2	15	NA	TRBJ2-3	TGTGCCAGCAGCTTATTACAGCGGGGCACAGATACGCAGTATTTC	CASSLLQRGTDTQYF
TRBV6-6	NA	12	NA	TRBJ2-7	TGTGCCAGCAGTTACTCGAGCTACGAGCAGTACTTC	CASSYSSYEQYF
TRBV6-2/TRBV6-3	TRBD2	16	NA	TRBJ2-5	TGTGCCAGCAGTCACCCGTGGGGTAGCGGGGAAGAGACCCAGTACTTC	CASSHPWGSGEETQYF
TRBV6-2/TRBV6-3	NA	13	NA	TRBJ2-7	TGTGCCAGCAGTTACTCGAAGAGTTACGAGCAGTACTTC	CASSYSKSYEQYF
TRBV5-1	NA	16	NA	TRBJ2-1	TGCGCCAGCAGCTTGGTGTTGCGGGCGGGGAACAATGAGCAGTTCTTC	CASSLVLRAGNNEQFF
TRBV7-3	TRBD1	12	NA	TRBJ1-1	TGTGCCAGCAGCGGTCGGGACAGTGAAGCTTTCTTT	CASSGRDSEAFF
TRBV5-1	TRBD2	15	NA	TRBJ2-5	TGCGCCAGCAGCTTCCTGTCAGCGGGAGGAGAGACCCAGTACTTC	CASSFLSAGGETQYF
TRBV6-5	TRBD2	14	NA	TRBJ2-2	TGTGCCAGCAGTCAGGGACTAGCGACCGGGGAGCTGTTTTTT	CASSQGLATGELFF
TRBV29-1	TRBD1	13	NA	TRBJ1-4	TGCAGCGCCCCGGGACAGGGGCCTGAAAAACTGTTTTTT	CSAPGQGPEKLFF
TRBV9	NA	15	NA	TRBJ1-3	TGTGCCAGCAGCGTGGACAGCGCCTCTGGAAACACCATATATTTT	CASSVDSASGNTIYF
TRBV9	NA	11	NA	TRBJ2-1	TGTGCCAGCAGCGTAAGCGGCGAGCAGTTCTTC	CASSVSGEQFF
TRBV7-2	NA	15	NA	TRBJ1-5	TGTGCCAGCAGCTTGTCACGGGGTTGGGATCAGCCCCAGCATTTT	CASSLSRGWDQPQHF
TRBV14	TRBD1	13	NA	TRBJ2-7	TGTGCCAGCAAGGGGACAGCTGTCTACGAGCAGTACTTC	CASKGTAVYEQYF
TRBV5-3	TRBD1	14	NA	TRBJ2-7	TGTGCCAGAAGCCCTCGGGACAGGGTAAACGAGCAGTACTTC	CARSPRDRVNEQYF
TRBV5-1	NA	14	NA	TRBJ2-2	TGCGCCAGCAGACCAGGGTCGAACACCGGGGAGCTGTTTTTT	CASRPGSNTGELFF
TRBV7-9	TRBD1	16	NA	TRBJ1-2	TGTGCCAGCAGCTCCTATGGACAGGGGGATAACTATGGCTACACCTTC	CASSSYGQGDNYGYTF
TRBV3-1/TRBV3-2	NA	13	NA	TRBJ1-2	TGTGCCAGCAGCCAAGACAGACGGGACTCCGGAATCTTC	CASSQDRRDSGIF